The T cell receptor beta chain described here comes from a study of T cell responses to AZD1222 COVID-19 vaccine. The table came from immunoSEQ multiplex PCR; TCRdb's copy has only in-frame clones and leaves some out. Among roughly 80,000 clones, roughly 90% were seen once, and the ten largest hold around 5.1%. Germline V gene sequence: CDR1 SGHVS, CDR2 FNYEAQ. The CDR3 is 16 residues long. Trimming took 5 bases from V and 2 from J; bases not matched to a gene: 9. The material was peripheral blood, obtained on day 0 of MenACWY control vaccination. The rearrangement uses TRBV7-6 and TRBJ2-1, with 7 bases aligning to TRBD1. The TCR sequence derives from an adult in good health. The CDR3 bases are TGTGCCAGCAGCACCCAACCCGGGACAGCCTACAATGAGCAGTTCTTC. Translation gives CASSTQPGTAYNEQFF.